This is a list of T cell receptor beta chains from one sample in a study of T cells in Graves' hyperthyroidism and ophthalmopathy. Each CDR3 protein is one row after TCRdb ran MiXCR on the multiplex PCR reads. The sample shows about 400,000 distinct CDR3 sequences, roughly 15% of them seen only once. The sequencing sample was made of blood. These receptors were taken from a woman in her thirties with Graves' ophthalmopathy. CDR3s include the opening cysteine and the closing phenylalanine or tryptophan. D genes are given only for firm matches. Rows may omit the clone size; those that give it use once, few, many or a size class.

many,TRBD2,TRBV3-1,TRBJ2-5,CASSKTSVEETQYF,TGTGCCAGCAGCAAAACTAGCGTCGAAGAGACCCAGTACTTC
many,TRBD1,TRBV7-2,TRBJ1-1,CASSAPRDSHTEAFF,TGTGCCAGCAGCGCGCCCCGGGACAGTCACACTGAAGCTTTCTTT
few,TRBD1,TRBV5-1,TRBJ1-2,CASSFAQGEMYGYTF,TGCGCCAGCAGCTTCGCGCAGGGGGAGATGTATGGCTACACCTTC
many,-,TRBV28,TRBJ2-7,CASSFYGPSSYEQYF,TGTGCCAGCAGTTTTTATGGACCCTCCTCCTACGAGCAGTACTTC
many,TRBD2,TRBV12-3/TRBV12-4,TRBJ2-1,CASSPSGGNSYNEQFF,TGTGCCAGCAGCCCTAGCGGGGGAAACTCCTACAATGAGCAGTTCTTC
few,-,TRBV29-1,TRBJ2-7,CSVVREAEPYEQYF,TGCAGCGTTGTTCGAGAGGCCGAACCCTACGAGCAGTACTTC
many,TRBD2,TRBV12-3/TRBV12-4,TRBJ2-5,CASSFVAGGQETQYF,TGTGCCAGCAGTTTCGTTGCGGGGGGGCAAGAGACCCAGTACTTC
many,-,TRBV11-2,TRBJ2-3,CASSLKRHTQYF,TGTGCCAGCAGCTTAAAGCGACATACGCAGTATTTT
-,TRBD2,TRBV6-1,TRBJ2-3,CASSELAGGWTDTQYF,TGTGCCAGCAGTGAACTAGCGGGGGGGTGGACAGATACGCAGTATTTT
many,-,TRBV24-1,TRBJ1-1,CATSDSAGPIKVFF,TGTGCCACCAGTGATTCAGCCGGACCGATCAAGGTTTTCTTT
few,TRBD2,TRBV25-1,TRBJ2-2,CASTGTAGYTGELFF,TGTGCCAGCACTGGTACAGCGGGGTATACCGGGGAGCTGTTTTTT
few,TRBD1,TRBV10-3,TRBJ1-4,CATTQGSNEKLFF,TGTGCCACTACACAGGGGTCTAATGAAAAACTGTTTTTT
many,-,TRBV7-3,TRBJ2-2,CASSLSNRAAGTGELFF,TGTGCCAGCAGCTTAAGTAACAGGGCTGCGGGCACCGGGGAGCTGTTTTTT
many,-,TRBV13,TRBJ1-1,CASSYGPGRYTEAFF,TGTGCCAGCAGCTACGGACCTGGGCGATACACTGAAGCTTTCTTT
few,TRBD1,TRBV2,TRBJ2-7,CASTGGSSYEQYF,TGTGCCAGCACAGGGGGTAGCTCCTACGAGCAGTACTTC
many,-,TRBV7-3,TRBJ2-1,CASSSSGRSYNEQFF,TGTGCCAGCAGCTCCTCGGGACGGTCCTACAATGAGCAGTTCTTC
-,-,TRBV6-1,TRBJ2-3,CASSPPPRGDTQYF,TGTGCCAGCAGCCCCCCCCCTCGCGGAGATACGCAGTATTTT
once,TRBD2,TRBV7-2,TRBJ2-1,CASSQVAGLGNEQFF,TGTGCCAGCAGCCAAGTAGCGGGGTTGGGGAATGAGCAGTTCTTC
many,-,TRBV3-1,TRBJ1-2,CASSQDRRGDYGYTF,TGTGCCAGCAGCCAAGATCGCAGGGGTGACTATGGCTACACCTTC
many,TRBD2,TRBV27,TRBJ2-5,CASSFLGVAGGQETQYF,TGTGCCAGCAGTTTCCTCGGGGTAGCGGGGGGCCAAGAGACCCAGTACTTC
many,TRBD1,TRBV3-1,TRBJ2-7,CASGTGAEQYF,TGTGCCAGCGGGACAGGGGCCGAGCAGTACTTC
many,-,TRBV12-3/TRBV12-4,TRBJ2-1,CASSRTTAEQFF,TGTGCCAGCAGCCGGACCACCGCTGAGCAGTTCTTC
many,-,TRBV20-1,TRBJ1-6,CSARDPRGLIPLHF,TGCAGTGCTAGAGACCCCAGGGGACTGATCCCCCTCCACTTT
many,-,TRBV20-1,TRBJ1-5,CSATDILNLYQPQHF,TGCAGTGCTACGGACATCTTGAATCTTTATCAGCCCCAGCATTTT
many,-,TRBV11-3,TRBJ2-5,CASSLGPSQETQYF,TGTGCCAGCAGCCTGGGACCTTCCCAAGAGACCCAGTACTTC
many,TRBD1,TRBV7-2,TRBJ1-3,CASNSGDRAGNTIYF,TGTGCCAGCAATAGTGGGGACAGGGCTGGAAACACCATATATTTT
many,-,TRBV30,TRBJ1-5,CAWSVNRFAGGNQPQHF,TGTGCCTGGAGTGTAAATAGGTTCGCAGGGGGCAATCAGCCCCAGCATTTT
many,TRBD2,TRBV28,TRBJ2-5,CASSPTGGGGRETQYF,TGTGCCAGCAGTCCCACAGGCGGGGGGGGGAGAGAGACCCAGTACTTC
many,-,TRBV13,TRBJ1-6,CASSGGLGNSPLHF,TGTGCCAGCAGCGGCGGGCTCGGGAATTCACCCCTCCACTTT
-,TRBD2,TRBV4-2,TRBJ2-3,CASSPLQASGGLTDTQYF,TGTGCCAGCAGCCCACTACAGGCTAGCGGGGGGTTAACAGATACGCAGTATTTT
-,TRBD2,TRBV14,TRBJ2-3,CASSQDWRGGPTDTQYF,TGTGCCAGCAGCCAAGATTGGCGGGGGGGCCCGACAGATACGCAGTATTTT
-,TRBD1,TRBV12-3/TRBV12-4,TRBJ1-5,CASSSWTGGNQPQHF,TGTGCCAGCAGTTCATGGACAGGGGGGAATCAGCCCCAGCATTTT